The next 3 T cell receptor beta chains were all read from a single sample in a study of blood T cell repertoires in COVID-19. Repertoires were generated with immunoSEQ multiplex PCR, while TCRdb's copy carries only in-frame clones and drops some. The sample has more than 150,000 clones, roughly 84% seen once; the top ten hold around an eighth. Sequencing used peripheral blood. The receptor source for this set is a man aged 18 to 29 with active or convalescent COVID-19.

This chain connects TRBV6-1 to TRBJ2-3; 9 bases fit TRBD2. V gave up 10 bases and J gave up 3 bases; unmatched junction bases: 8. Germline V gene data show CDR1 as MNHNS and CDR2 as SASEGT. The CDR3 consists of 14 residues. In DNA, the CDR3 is TGTGCCATTAAGCGGGGGGCCAGGACAGATACGCAGTATTTT. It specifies CAIKRGARTDTQYF.

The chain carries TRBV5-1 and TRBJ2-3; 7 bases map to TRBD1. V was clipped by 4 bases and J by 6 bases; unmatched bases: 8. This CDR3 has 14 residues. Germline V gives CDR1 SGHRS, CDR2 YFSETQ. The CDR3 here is CASSTGDSLDTQYF. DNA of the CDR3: TGCGCCAGCAGCACCGGGGACAGTTTGGATACGCAGTATTTT.

CDR3 region: CASRTGTGYSYEQYF. CDR3 DNA: TGTGCCAGCCGAACCGGGACAGGGTACTCCTACGAGCAGTACTTC. The chain is built from TRBV2 and TRBJ2-7, with TRBD1 identical over 9 bases. The CDR3 extends over 15 amino acids. Germline V CDR1 and CDR2: SNHLY, FYNNEI. J was trimmed by 0 bases and V by 8 bases; bases with no gene match: 8.